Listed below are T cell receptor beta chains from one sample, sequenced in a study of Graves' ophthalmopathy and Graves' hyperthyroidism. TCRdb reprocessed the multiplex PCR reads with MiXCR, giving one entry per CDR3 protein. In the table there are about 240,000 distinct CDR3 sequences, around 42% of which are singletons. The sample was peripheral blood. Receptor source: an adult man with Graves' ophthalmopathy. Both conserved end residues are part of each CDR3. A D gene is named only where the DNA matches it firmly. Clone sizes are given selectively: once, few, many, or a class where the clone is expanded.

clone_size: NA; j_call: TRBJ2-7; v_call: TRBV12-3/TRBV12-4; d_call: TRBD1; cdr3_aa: CASSVQGAYEQYF; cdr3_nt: TGTGCCAGCAGCGTTCAGGGGGCTTACGAGCAGTACTTC
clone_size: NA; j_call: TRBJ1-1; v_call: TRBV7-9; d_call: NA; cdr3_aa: CASSSRTVNTEAFF; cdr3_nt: TGTGCCAGCAGCTCAAGGACGGTTAACACTGAAGCTTTCTTT
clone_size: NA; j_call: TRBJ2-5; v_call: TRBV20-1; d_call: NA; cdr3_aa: CSARPIDRAFSGPGGETQYF; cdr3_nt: TGCAGTGCTAGGCCTATCGACAGGGCTTTTAGCGGGCCCGGAGGAGAGACCCAGTACTTC
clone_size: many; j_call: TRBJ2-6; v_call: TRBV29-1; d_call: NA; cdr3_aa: CSVEGGNDPVLTF; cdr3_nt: TGCAGCGTTGAAGGCGGGAACGACCCTGTCCTGACTTTC
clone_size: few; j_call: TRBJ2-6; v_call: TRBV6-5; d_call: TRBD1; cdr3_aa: CASSYRGYTGANVLTF; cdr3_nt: TGTGCCAGCAGCTACAGGGGTTACACTGGGGCCAACGTCCTGACTTTC
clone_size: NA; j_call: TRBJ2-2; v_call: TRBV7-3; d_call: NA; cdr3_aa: CASSPNAGAGTGELFF; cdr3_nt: TGTGCCAGCAGCCCTAACGCCGGGGCGGGGACCGGGGAGCTGTTTTTT
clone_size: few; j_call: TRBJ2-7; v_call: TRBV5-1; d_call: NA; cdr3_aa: CASSLNSDQGYEQYF; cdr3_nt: TGCGCCAGCAGCTTGAATTCGGACCAGGGCTACGAGCAGTACTTC
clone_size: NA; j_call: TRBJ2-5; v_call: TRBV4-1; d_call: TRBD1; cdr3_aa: CASSPPDRDGETQYF; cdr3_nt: TGCGCCAGCAGCCCTCCGGACAGGGATGGGGAGACCCAGTACTTC
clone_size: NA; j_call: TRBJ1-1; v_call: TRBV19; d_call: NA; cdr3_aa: CASTHGRDLNTEAFF; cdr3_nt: TGTGCCAGTACCCACGGAAGGGACTTGAACACTGAAGCTTTCTTT
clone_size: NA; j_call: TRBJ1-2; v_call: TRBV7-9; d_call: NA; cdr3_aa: CASSATGTRYGYTF; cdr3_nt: TGTGCCAGCAGCGCAACCGGGACTCGCTATGGCTACACCTTC
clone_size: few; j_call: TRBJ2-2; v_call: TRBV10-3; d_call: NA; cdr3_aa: CASTTGNTGELFF; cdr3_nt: TGTGCCAGTACTACAGGGAACACCGGGGAGCTGTTTTTT
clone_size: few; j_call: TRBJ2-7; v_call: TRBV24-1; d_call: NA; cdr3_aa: CATSDSTVYEQYF; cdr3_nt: TGTGCCACCAGTGACTCGACAGTCTACGAGCAGTACTTC
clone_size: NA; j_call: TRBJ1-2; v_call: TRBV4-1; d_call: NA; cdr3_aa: CASSQESYGYTF; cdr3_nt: TGCGCCAGCAGCCAAGAAAGCTATGGCTACACCTTC
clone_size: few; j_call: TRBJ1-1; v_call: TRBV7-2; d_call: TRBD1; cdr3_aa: CASSLAKGGQGIGRRTEAFF; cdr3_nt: TGTGCCAGCAGCTTAGCCAAAGGTGGACAGGGGATAGGGAGGAGGACTGAAGCTTTCTTT
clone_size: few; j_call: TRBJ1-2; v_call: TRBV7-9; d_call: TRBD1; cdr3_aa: CASSLTGGLNYGYTF; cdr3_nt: TGTGCCAGCAGTTTGACAGGGGGCCTCAACTATGGCTACACCTTC
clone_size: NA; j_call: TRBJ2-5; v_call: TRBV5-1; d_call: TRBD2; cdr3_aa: CASSPGGGLGETQYF; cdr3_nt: TGCGCCAGCAGTCCCGGGGGGGGGCTAGGTGAGACCCAGTACTTC
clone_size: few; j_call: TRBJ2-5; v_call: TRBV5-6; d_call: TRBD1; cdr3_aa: CASSVGQGKETQYF; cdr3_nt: TGTGCCAGCAGCGTCGGACAGGGAAAAGAGACCCAGTACTTC
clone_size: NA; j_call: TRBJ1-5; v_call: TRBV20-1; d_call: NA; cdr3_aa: CSARDSGRLNQPQHF; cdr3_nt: TGCAGTGCTAGAGATTCCGGACGCCTCAATCAGCCCCAGCATTTT
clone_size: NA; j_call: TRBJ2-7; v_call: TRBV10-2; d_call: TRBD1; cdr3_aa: CASSLLSGTGNPYEQYF; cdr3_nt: TGTGCCAGCAGTTTACTCTCCGGGACAGGGAATCCCTACGAGCAGTACTTC
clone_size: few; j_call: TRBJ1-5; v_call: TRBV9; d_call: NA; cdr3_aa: CASSVVGGNQPQHF; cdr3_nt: TGTGCCAGCAGCGTAGTGGGGGGCAATCAGCCCCAGCATTTT
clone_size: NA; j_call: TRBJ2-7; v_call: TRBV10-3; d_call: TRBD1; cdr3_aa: CATKTGGAGYEQYF; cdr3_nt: TGTGCCACCAAGACAGGGGGCGCCGGATACGAGCAGTACTTC
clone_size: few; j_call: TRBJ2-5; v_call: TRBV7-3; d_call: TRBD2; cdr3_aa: CASSLTGTSAETQYF; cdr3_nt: TGTGCCAGCAGCTTAACGGGGACTAGCGCAGAGACCCAGTACTTC
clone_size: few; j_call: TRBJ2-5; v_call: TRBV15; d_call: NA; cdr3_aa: CATSRDRLETQYF; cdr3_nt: TGTGCCACCAGCAGAGATCGTTTAGAGACCCAGTACTTC
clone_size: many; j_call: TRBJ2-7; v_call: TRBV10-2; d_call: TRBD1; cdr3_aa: CASSEKGTGLRDEQYF; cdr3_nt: TGCGCCAGCAGTGAGAAGGGGACAGGGCTGAGGGACGAGCAGTACTTC
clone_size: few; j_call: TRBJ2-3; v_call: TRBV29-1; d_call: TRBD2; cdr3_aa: CSGQRGNTDTQYF; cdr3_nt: TGCAGTGGGCAGCGGGGGAACACAGATACGCAGTATTTT
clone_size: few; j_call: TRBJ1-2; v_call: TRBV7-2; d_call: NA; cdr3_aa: CASSFRDLQGYTF; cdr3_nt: TGTGCCAGCAGCTTCCGGGACTTACAAGGCTACACCTTC
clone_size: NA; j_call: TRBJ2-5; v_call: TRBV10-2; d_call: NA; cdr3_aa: CASTSFGTWETQYF; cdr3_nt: TGCGCCAGCACATCCTTCGGGACTTGGGAGACCCAGTACTTC
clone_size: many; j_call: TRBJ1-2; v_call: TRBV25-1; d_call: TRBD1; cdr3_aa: CASSTTGGYGYTF; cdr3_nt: TGTGCCAGCAGTACAACAGGGGGCTATGGCTACACCTTC
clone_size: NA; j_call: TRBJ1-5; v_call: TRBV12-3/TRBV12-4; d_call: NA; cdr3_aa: CASSSGVGTQHF; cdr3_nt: TGTGCCAGCAGCTCAGGGGTTGGGACCCAGCATTTT
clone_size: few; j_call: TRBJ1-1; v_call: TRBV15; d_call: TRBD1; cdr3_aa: CATSKGQGSEAFF; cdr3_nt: TGTGCCACCAGCAAGGGACAGGGCTCTGAAGCTTTCTTT
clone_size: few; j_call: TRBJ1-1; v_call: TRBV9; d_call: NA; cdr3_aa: CASSVEPGTEAFF; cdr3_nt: TGTGCCAGCAGCGTAGAACCCGGCACTGAAGCTTTCTTT
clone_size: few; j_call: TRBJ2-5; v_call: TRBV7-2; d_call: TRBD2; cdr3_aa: CASSSGLAGRETQYF; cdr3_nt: TGTGCCAGCAGCTCCGGACTAGCGGGACGAGAGACCCAGTACTTC
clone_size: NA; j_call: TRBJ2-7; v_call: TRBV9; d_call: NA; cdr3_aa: CASSTTGWEQYF; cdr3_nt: TGTGCCAGCAGCACAACAGGGTGGGAGCAGTACTTC
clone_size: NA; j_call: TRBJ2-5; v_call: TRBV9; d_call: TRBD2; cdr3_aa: CASSLTSGQETQYF; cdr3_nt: TGTGCCAGCAGTTTGACTAGCGGCCAAGAGACCCAGTACTTC
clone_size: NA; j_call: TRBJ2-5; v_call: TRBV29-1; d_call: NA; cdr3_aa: CSTDSDQETQYF; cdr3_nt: TGCAGCACGGACAGCGACCAAGAGACCCAGTACTTC
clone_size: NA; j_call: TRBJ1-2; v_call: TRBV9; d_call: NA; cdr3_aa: CASSVAGGGLNYGYTF; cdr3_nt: TGTGCCAGCAGCGTAGCTGGGGGCGGCCTTAACTATGGCTACACCTTC
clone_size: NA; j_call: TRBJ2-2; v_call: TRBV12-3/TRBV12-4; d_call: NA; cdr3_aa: CASTQDSAGNGELFF; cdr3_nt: TGTGCCAGCACCCAGGACAGCGCCGGGAACGGGGAGCTGTTTTTT
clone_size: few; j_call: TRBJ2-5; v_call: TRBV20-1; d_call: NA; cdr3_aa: CSAPGRQETQYF; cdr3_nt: TGCAGTGCTCCGGGAAGGCAAGAGACCCAGTACTTC
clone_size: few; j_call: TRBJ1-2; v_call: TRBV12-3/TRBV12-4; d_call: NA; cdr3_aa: CASSSTQGVGYTF; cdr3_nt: TGTGCCAGCAGTTCCACTCAGGGTGTTGGCTACACCTTC
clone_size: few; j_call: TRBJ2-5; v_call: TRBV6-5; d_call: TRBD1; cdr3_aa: CASSYTQGAGETQYF; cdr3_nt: TGTGCCAGCAGTTACACCCAGGGGGCCGGAGAGACCCAGTACTTC
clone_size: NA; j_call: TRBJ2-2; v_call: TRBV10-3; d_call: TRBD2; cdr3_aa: CAALGRRENIGELFF; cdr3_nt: TGTGCCGCCCTTGGTCGGCGGGAGAACATCGGGGAGCTGTTTTTT